The rows below give T cell receptor beta chains drawn from one sample of a study of PD-1 blockade in classical Hodgkin lymphoma. Clones were read by immunoSEQ multiplex PCR, and TCRdb kept only the in-frame ones, dropping some. The sample lists fewer than 110,000 clones; around nine tenths were seen once. Specimen: peripheral blood mononuclear cells (PBMCs), collected before the second cycle of nivolumab. The receptors originated from a human donor with classical Hodgkin lymphoma. The CDR3 runs from the conserved cysteine through the conserved F or W. A D gene is named only where the DNA matches it firmly. The size field is filled for only some rows; it gives once, few, many or a size class.

>TRBV9|NA|TRBJ2-7|TRBD1
CASSVGQNSYEQYF
TGTGCCAGCAGCGTGGGACAGAACTCCTACGAGCAGTACTTC
>TRBV15|NA|TRBJ2-5|NA
CATSSDRDQETQYF
TGTGCCACCAGCAGCGACAGAGACCAAGAGACCCAGTACTTC
>TRBV9|NA|TRBJ2-2|NA
CASSGTGELFF
TGTGCCAGCAGCGGAACCGGGGAGCTGTTTTTT
>TRBV7-6|NA|TRBJ1-4|TRBD1
CASSWTGGEKLFF
TGTGCCAGCAGTTGGACAGGGGGTGAAAAACTGTTTTTT
>TRBV5-1|NA|TRBJ2-7|TRBD2
CASSTSGGLAIYEQYF
TGCGCCAGCAGTACGTCCGGCGGACTAGCGATATACGAGCAGTACTTC
>TRBV19|few|TRBJ1-6|NA
CASSTQGDSPLHF
TGTGCCAGTAGTACCCAAGGGGATTCACCCCTCCACTTT
>TRBV7-2|NA|TRBJ1-6|NA
CASSATANSPLHF
TGTGCCAGCAGCGCGACAGCTAATTCACCCCTCCACTTT
>TRBV11-3|NA|TRBJ2-7|TRBD2
CASSKGTSGVDEQYF
TGTGCCAGCAGCAAAGGGACTAGCGGGGTGGATGAGCAGTACTTC
>TRBV5-6|NA|TRBJ1-1|NA
CASSLVWGKRTEAFF
TGTGCCAGCAGCTTGGTTTGGGGAAAAAGGACTGAAGCTTTCTTT
>TRBV27|NA|TRBJ2-7|TRBD2
CASTAASGGLRSHEQYF
TGTGCCAGCACCGCAGCTAGCGGGGGCCTACGGTCGCACGAGCAGTACTTC
>TRBV30|NA|TRBJ2-1|NA
CAWSRVLAAYNEQFF
TGTGCCTGGAGTCGTGTTCTTGCAGCCTACAATGAGCAGTTCTTC
>TRBV2|NA|TRBJ1-5|NA
CASTQGGGNQPQHF
TGTGCCAGCACCCAAGGGGGGGGGAATCAGCCCCAGCATTTT
>TRBV2|NA|TRBJ1-4|NA
CASSTPGNEKLFF
TGTGCCAGCAGTACTCCAGGGAATGAAAAACTGTTTTTT
>TRBV21-1|NA|TRBJ2-5|NA
CGTKGQETQYF
TGTGGTACCAAGGGCCAAGAGACCCAGTACTTC
>TRBV27|few|TRBJ2-3|TRBD2
CASSLSGGVTTDTQYF
TGTGCCAGCAGTTTATCCGGGGGGGTTACCACAGATACGCAGTATTTT
>TRBV9|NA|TRBJ2-6|TRBD1
CASSGPGTGVTGANVLTF
TGTGCCAGCAGCGGACCCGGGACAGGGGTAACCGGGGCCAACGTCCTGACTTTC
>TRBV11-1|NA|TRBJ2-1|NA
CASSLQGIEQFF
TGTGCCAGCAGCCTACAGGGCATTGAGCAGTTCTTC
>TRBV18|once|TRBJ1-5|TRBD1
CASSLETSRGKGQPQHF
TGTGCCAGCTCACTCGAGACGTCCAGGGGGAAGGGTCAGCCCCAGCATTTT
>TRBV2|NA|TRBJ2-3|NA
CASSLGSWGTDTQYF
TGTGCCAGCAGTCTTGGGTCGTGGGGGACAGATACGCAGTATTTT
>TRBV19|NA|TRBJ2-7|NA
CASSTRTGYEQYF
TGTGCCAGTAGTACCCGGACCGGATACGAGCAGTACTTC
>TRBV7-2|NA|TRBJ1-1|NA
CASSGISAVNTEAFF
TGTGCCAGCAGCGGAATAAGTGCCGTCAACACTGAAGCTTTCTTT
>TRBV30|NA|TRBJ1-2|NA
CAWNVRANYGYTF
TGTGCCTGGAACGTCAGGGCTAACTATGGCTACACCTTC
>TRBV5-4|once|TRBJ2-7|NA
CASSTGQSSYEQYF
TGTGCCAGCAGCACCGGACAGAGCTCCTACGAGCAGTACTTC
>TRBV4-1|NA|TRBJ2-3|NA
CASSQETDTQYF
TGCGCCAGCAGCCAAGAGACAGATACGCAGTATTTT
>TRBV9|NA|TRBJ1-1|NA
CASSVSGGGTEAFF
TGTGCCAGCAGCGTATCGGGGGGCGGCACTGAAGCTTTCTTT
>TRBV29-1|NA|TRBJ1-1|TRBD1
CSAINRGGNTEAFF
TGCAGCGCTATCAACAGGGGCGGGAACACTGAAGCTTTCTTT
>TRBV6-6|NA|TRBJ1-4|TRBD1
CASRPWTGDEKLFF
TGTGCCAGCAGACCCTGGACAGGGGACGAAAAACTGTTTTTT
>TRBV7-2|NA|TRBJ1-2|NA
CASSTGIYGYTF
TGTGCCAGCAGCACAGGGATCTATGGCTACACCTTC
>TRBV13|NA|TRBJ1-4|NA
CASSLWAQGLAEKLFF
TGTGCCAGCAGCTTATGGGCACAGGGTTTGGCTGAAAAACTGTTTTTT